The 20 T cell receptor beta chains listed next were all sequenced from one sample in a study of cytomegalovirus exposure and HLA in healthy donors. Use of 60 Vbeta and 13 Jbeta primers characterized the PCR. The data were produced by immunoSEQ multiplex PCR, yet TCRdb's version contains in-frame clones alone and is incomplete. Counted here are 95,000 to 150,000 clones, 66% occurring once; the ten biggest clones make up roughly 1.4%. The sequencing input was PBMCs. These receptors were taken from a man in his late teens or twenties in good health and CMV-seronegative.

Details on this clone: The junction and the germline gene differ at one end; a read error may be behind it. Other nucleotide sequences in the sample specify the same CDR3. The chain links TRBV7-8 to TRBJ1-5; D is undetermined. Per the germline V gene, CDR1 is SGHVS and CDR2 is FQNEAQ. The CDR3 sequence is 14 residues long. The CDR3 loop is CASSLARVAQPQHF. The CDR3 bases are TGTGCCAGCAGTTTAGCGAGGGTGGCTCAGCCCCAGCATTTT.

The CDR3 protein is CASGETPWVNEQFF. The CDR3 bases are TGTGCCAGCGGGGAGACCCCCTGGGTCAATGAGCAGTTCTTC. This chain uses TRBV9 with TRBJ2-1, with D maybe TRBD2 (5 bases). V gave up 7 bases and J gave up 6 bases, with 17 bases separating them. The CDR3 has 14 amino acids. Per the germline V gene, CDR1 is SGDLS and CDR2 is YYNGEE.

The chain is built from TRBV6-5 and TRBJ1-3; D remains unclear. Looked up from germline, CDR1 is MNHEY and CDR2 is SVGAGI. Trimming pared 6 bases from V and 7 bases from J, leaving 16 bases between. This CDR3 has 14 residues. DNA of the CDR3: TGTGCCAGCAGGCGCGGTTCAGCATCTAACACCATATATTTT. Protein sequence: CASRRGSASNTIYF.

The chain has TRBV19 and TRBJ1-1, with no clear D. The germline gives CDR1 LNHDA, CDR2 SQIVND (reference sequence). This CDR3 has 13 amino acids. V dropped 8 bases and J dropped 0 bases, with 10 bases sitting between them. CDR3 amino acids: CASVGRLNTEAFF. CDR3 DNA sequence: TGTGCCAGTGTAGGGAGATTGAACACTGAAGCTTTCTTT.

The chain recombines TRBV5-4 with TRBJ2-7; 10 bases match TRBD2. The germline V gene has CDR1 SGHNT and CDR2 YYREEE (reference sequence). The CDR3 runs 16 residues. V trimming: 2 bases; J trimming: 6 bases; junction bases outside the gene matches: 11. The CDR3 loop is CASSFGSGGLFGEQYF. The CDR3 DNA reads TGTGCCAGCAGCTTCGGTAGCGGGGGGCTTTTCGGCGAGCAGTACTTC.

About this clone itself: Within the sample, other DNA sequences also encode this same CDR3. This chain uses TRBV19 with TRBJ2-7; 10 nucleotides line up with TRBD1. V lost 2 bases to trimming and J lost 2 bases; unmatched junction nucleotides: 3. CDR3 length equals 15 residues. Germline values: CDR1 LNHDA, CDR2 SQIVND (reference sequence). In nucleotides, the CDR3 is TGTGCCAGTAGTATACGGGACAGGGGTCCCTACGAGCAGTACTTC. It encodes CASSIRDRGPYEQYF.

This clone was counted once. V and J are TRBV19 and TRBJ1-5; D ambiguous. Per the germline V gene, CDR1 is LNHDA and CDR2 is SQIVND (reference sequence). The germline V and J ends were trimmed by 7 bases and 8 bases, with 12 bases remaining between them. This CDR3 contains 12 residues. CDR3 sequence reads: CASTPDMKPQHF. The CDR3 bases are TGTGCCAGTACCCCAGACATGAAGCCCCAGCATTTT.

CDR3 nucleotides: TGTGCCAGCAGCTTGGGACAGCGATCCTACGAGCAGTACTTC. Amino acid sequence: CASSLGQRSYEQYF. The chain uses TRBV7-6 and TRBJ2-5, with 7 positions matching TRBD1. The J call may be in error: the DNA end matches TRBJ2-7 better. The CDR3 loop spans 14 amino acids. The V gene's germline CDR1 is SGHVS and CDR2 FNYEAQ.

This clone has a handful of counts. The chain is built from TRBV14 and TRBJ2-7; 10 bases are shared with TRBD2. V shed 1 base, J shed 2 bases, and the junction held 5 bases outside the gene matches. The germline V gene has CDR1 SGHDN and CDR2 FVKESK. This CDR3 contains 16 residues. The CDR3 reads CASSQAQGTSAYEQYF. CDR3 bases: TGTGCCAGCAGCCAAGCGCAAGGGACTAGCGCCTACGAGCAGTACTTC.

The chain employs TRBV27 and TRBJ2-1; 7 bases fit TRBD2. The germline gives CDR1 MNHEY, CDR2 SMNVEV (reference sequence). There are 18 residues in the CDR3. The V segment lost 7 bases and the J segment 0 bases; nucleotides outside the gene matches: 15. The CDR3 here is CASKVIVSGLPSYNEQFF. CDR3 coding DNA: TGTGCCAGCAAGGTAATTGTCTCGGGACTACCCTCCTACAATGAGCAGTTCTTC.

This rearrangement joins TRBV19 to TRBJ2-1; 7 bases agree with TRBD2. Germline CDR1 and CDR2: LNHDA and SQIVND (reference sequence). The CDR3 sequence is 14 residues long. With 1 base clipped from V and 7 bases from J, the junction kept 4 bases outside the gene matches. This chain's CDR3 is CASSIVLAENEQFF. DNA of the CDR3: TGTGCCAGTAGTATAGTTCTAGCGGAGAATGAGCAGTTCTTC.

This clone has a single count. The chain recombines TRBV6-1 with TRBJ1-1; possibly TRBD1 for D (5 bases). With 8 bases removed from V and 3 bases from J, the gap between germline ends came to 16 bases. Germline V gene lookup returns CDR1 MNHNS and CDR2 SASEGT. The CDR3 contains 14 residues. This CDR3 reads CASCYTVRDTEAFF. In DNA, the CDR3 is TGTGCCAGCTGCTATACCGTCAGGGACACTGAAGCTTTCTTT.

This chain joins TRBV11-3 and TRBJ2-1, with 7 bases identical to TRBD2. Germline assignment: CDR1 SGHNT and CDR2 YENEEA. The V and J ends lost 5 bases and 7 bases, in that order; junction bases with no gene match: 8. The CDR3 extends over 14 amino acids. Here the CDR3 reads CASSPGTNFNEQFF. The CDR3 DNA reads as TGTGCCAGCAGCCCTGGGACTAACTTTAATGAGCAGTTCTTC.

The chain links TRBV18 to TRBJ2-7, with no clear D. Germline assignment: CDR1 KGHSH and CDR2 LQKENI. Trimming shortened V by 4 bases and J by 2 bases, and 6 bases separated the two germline ends. This CDR3 spans 12 amino acids. CDR3 sequence: CASSLSAYEQYF. CDR3 nucleotides: TGTGCCAGCTCACTATCAGCCTACGAGCAGTACTTC.

This chain uses TRBV7-2 with TRBJ2-1; 8 bases agree with TRBD2. Per germline, CDR1 SGHTA and CDR2 FQGNSA. The ends lost 1 base at V and 0 bases at J; junction bases unmatched: 2. This CDR3 spans 16 amino acids. CDR3 in amino acids: CASSLGGTSSYNEQFF. CDR3 nucleotide sequence: TGTGCCAGCAGCTTAGGAGGGACTAGCTCCTACAATGAGCAGTTCTTC. The whole variable domain, remainder taken from reference TRBV7-2 and TRBJ2-1, is GAGVSQSPSNKVTEKGKDVELRCDPISGHTALYWYRQSLGQGLEFLIYFQGNSAPDKSGLPSDRFSAERTGGSVSTLTIQRTQQEDSAVYLCASSLGGTSSYNEQFFGPGTRLTVL.

V is TRBV25-1 and J is TRBJ1-4; 10 bases agree with TRBD1. The V gene's germline CDR1 is MGHDK and CDR2 SYGVNS. This CDR3 contains 15 residues. The V segment lost 5 bases and the J segment 8 bases; nucleotides outside the gene matches: 8. Here the CDR3 DNA reads TGTGCCAGCAGTCTCCGGGACAGGGGAGGGGAAAAACTGTTTTTT. Translating gives CASSLRDRGGEKLFF.

V and J are TRBV7-9 and TRBJ2-3; 9 bases are shared with TRBD2. The germline gives CDR1 SEHNR, CDR2 FQNEAQ (reference sequence). The CDR3 consists of 15 residues. V lost 6 bases to trimming and J lost 2 bases; unmatched junction nucleotides: 6. The CDR3 protein is CASRVAGVTTDTQYF. The CDR3 DNA is TGTGCCAGCAGAGTAGCGGGGGTCACCACAGATACGCAGTATTTT.

The chain couples TRBV28 to TRBJ2-7; TRBD2 might be the D (5 bases). Germline V gene data show CDR1 as MDHEN and CDR2 as SYDVKM. The CDR3 extends over 15 amino acids. Trimming cost V 6 bases and J 3 bases, with 18 bases left between them. The CDR3 loop is CASRFVAGRSYEQYF. CDR3 bases: TGTGCCAGCAGATTCGTGGCGGGCCGCAGCTACGAGCAGTACTTC.

The table lists this clone with a count of one. The V and J genes are TRBV10-2 and TRBJ1-1, with 7 bases that match TRBD1. This CDR3 is built from 14 residues. The J segment lost 0 bases and the V segment lost 6 bases, leaving 4 bases of the junction unmatched. Germline CDR1 reads WSHSY; CDR2 reads SAAADI. The CDR3: CASRKGQMNTEAFF. The DNA for the CDR3 is TGCGCCAGCAGGAAGGGACAGATGAACACTGAAGCTTTCTTT.

The rearrangement links TRBV7-8 to TRBJ1-2; 11 bases align to TRBD1. The CDR3 sequence is 16 residues long. V lost 2 bases, J lost 5 bases, and 7 bases stayed unmatched. Germline loops: CDR1 SGHVS, CDR2 FQNEAQ. The CDR3 protein is CASSLNRGQGGYGYTF. The CDR3 coding sequence is TGTGCCAGCAGCTTAAACCGGGGACAGGGGGGGTATGGCTACACCTTC. Full variable domain (missing parts from reference TRBV7-8 and TRBJ1-2): GAGVSQSPRYKVAKRGQDVALRCDPISGHVSLFWYQQALGQGPEFLTYFQNEAQLDKSGLPSDRFFAERPEGSVSTLKIQRTQQEDSAVYLCASSLNRGQGGYGYTFGSGTRLTVV.